A single sample is the source of the 7 T cell receptor beta chains below, sequenced in a study of radiotherapy plus CTLA-4 blockade in lung cancer. Libraries were prepared by immunoSEQ multiplex PCR; TCRdb keeps only in-frame clonotypes and omits some of them. Here the sample spans approximately 52,000 clones, roughly 77% being singletons. Here the sequenced sample was peripheral blood, taken from a patient treated with radiotherapy plus ipilimumab. These receptors all come from a human donor with non-small cell lung cancer who had a complete response to radiotherapy plus ipilimumab.

The chain is built from TRBV5-1 and TRBJ2-1, with 8 positions matching TRBD1. V gave up 6 bases and J gave up 0 bases; unmatched junction bases: 11. In germline, CDR1 is SGHRS, CDR2 YFSETQ. The CDR3 runs to 17 residues. CDR3 sequence reads: CASIPGRGQSSYNEQFF. As DNA, the CDR3 is TGCGCCAGCATTCCGGGCAGGGGGCAGAGCTCCTACAATGAGCAGTTCTTC.

The chain couples TRBV6-5 to TRBJ1-5; 7 nucleotides match TRBD1. The germline V gene encodes CDR1 MNHEY and CDR2 SVGAGI. The CDR3 has 15 amino acids. Germline trimming cut 6 bases from V and 5 bases from J; bases unmatched to any gene: 10. The CDR3 DNA reads TGTGCCAGCAGGTATACAACAGGGGAAGATCAGCCCCAGCATTTT. The encoded protein is CASRYTTGEDQPQHF.

V usage is TRBV13 and J usage is TRBJ1-6; 7 nucleotides line up with TRBD1. Trimming took 3 bases from V and 6 from J; bases not matched to a gene: 11. This CDR3 has 17 amino acids. Germline V gene sequence: CDR1 PRHDT, CDR2 FYEKMQ (reference sequence). CDR3 coding DNA: TGTGCCAGCAGCTTGATCGCGACAGGGAAGTTTAATTCACCCCTCCACTTT. Encoded protein: CASSLIATGKFNSPLHF.

The CDR3 bases are TGTGCCAGTAGTATGGGGGGGAATCAGCCCCAGCATTTT. It encodes CASSMGGNQPQHF. The chain joins TRBV19 to TRBJ1-5; a weak D match, TRBD1 (5 bases). V dropped 3 bases and J dropped 4 bases, with 7 bases sitting between them. From germline, CDR1 is LNHDA and CDR2 SQIVND (reference sequence). CDR3 size: 13 residues. Based on the CDR3 plus reference TRBV19 and TRBJ1-5, the full variable domain is DGGITQSPKYLFRKEGQNVTLSCEQNLNHDAMYWYRQDPGQGLRLIYYSQIVNDFQKGDIAEGYSVSREKKESFPLTVTSAQKNPTAFYLCASSMGGNQPQHFGDGTRLSIL.

The chain employs TRBV7-2 and TRBJ2-1, with D tentatively TRBD2 (7 bases). The CDR3 length is 15 residues. Germline CDR1 and CDR2: SGHTA and FQGNSA. Trimming took off 2 bases at V and 5 bases at J, with 13 bases between the two ends. The CDR3 region has the DNA TGTGCCAGCAGCTTATTCGGGGGGACAAACAATGAGCAGTTCTTC. Translating gives CASSLFGGTNNEQFF.

Turning to this clone: Other DNA sequences within the sample encode an identical CDR3. The genes are TRBV5-6 and TRBJ1-5; weak D call: TRBD1 (5 bases). CDR1 and CDR2 (germline): SGHDT, YYEEEE. Trimming stripped 3 bases from V and 5 bases from J, with 9 bases between. The CDR3 is 13 amino acids. The CDR3: CASSSQGYQPQHF. In DNA form, the CDR3 reads TGTGCCAGCAGCTCCCAGGGTTATCAGCCCCAGCATTTT.

This clone appeared a single time. The chain couples TRBV12-5 to TRBJ1-5, with D unclear. The V gene lost 0 bases and the J gene lost 2 bases, with 14 bases spanning the gap. The V gene's germline CDR1 is LGHNT and CDR2 FRNRAP. This CDR3 region has 17 residues. Here the CDR3 DNA reads TGTGCTAGTGGTTTGGTACTGGGTAGCGGGGGCAATCAGCCCCAGCATTTT. Its translation: CASGLVLGSGGNQPQHF.